This TCR beta chain was sequenced for a study of T cells in Graves' hyperthyroidism and ophthalmopathy. It was uncontrolled infection, other autoimmune disease, pregnancy or lactation that excluded patients. In making diagnoses, clinical symptoms, serum thyroxine and TRAb, thyroid ultrasound and orbital computed tomography were all used. Fresh peripheral blood, around 9.3 ml, was the source of the PBMCs. From RNA transcripts, TCR beta CDR3 regions were amplified. First-round RT-PCR with HTBI primers amplified the TCR CDR3 region. TCRdb re-called the multiplex PCR reads with MiXCR, one entry per CDR3 protein. This sample has approximately 590,000 distinct CDR3 sequences, with around 14% found just once. This clonotype was seen ten or more times. The germline gives CDR1 DFQATT, CDR2 SNEGSKA (reference sequence). The V and J ends lost 5 bases and 5 bases respectively, with 19 bases between them. The CDR3 extends over 14 amino acids.

The sample taken for sequencing was blood. This rearrangement joins TRBV20-1 to TRBJ2-7, with unresolved D. This clonotype was sampled from a woman in her 30s with Graves' hyperthyroidism. The DNA of the CDR3 is TGCAGTGCTCTCTCAGGCCTACGTACTAACGAGCAGTACTTC. This translates into CSALSGLRTNEQYF.